A selection of T cell receptor beta chains follows, all from one sample in a study of shared clonotypes between healthy human individuals. Here immunoSEQ multiplex PCR was the method, and the copy in TCRdb shows in-frame clones only, minus some. This sample has about 2 million clones, with less than 95% found just once. Material for sequencing was naive CD8+ T cells sorted from blood. The receptors come from a man younger than 35 in good health. Each CDR3 is given with its conserved first and last residue.

j_call	v_call	cdr3_aa
TRBJ2-5	TRBV29-1	CSADGQGVVETQYF
TRBJ1-5	TRBV28	CASREGQLNQPQHF
TRBJ2-7	TRBV6-5	CASSYESPGSSYEQYF
TRBJ2-7	TRBV7-8	CASRNTQGPSYEQYF
TRBJ2-7	TRBV9	CASSVGEGSYEQYF
TRBJ2-7	TRBV2	CASSYRVGEQYF
TRBJ1-4	TRBV19	CASSIVGDGKLFF
TRBJ1-1	TRBV4-1	CASSQVQVMNTEAFF
TRBJ1-2	TRBV30	CAWEVLGRAYGYTF
TRBJ2-1	TRBV4-3	CASSHLPQVTSYNEQFF
TRBJ2-3	TRBV4-1	CASSQVAGLTDTQYF
TRBJ2-1	TRBV4-1	CASSPTEGEQFF
TRBJ1-4	TRBV7-9	CASSLSQGREKLFF
TRBJ2-7	TRBV27	CASSLGQGSEQYF
TRBJ2-7	TRBV9	CASSVSDSYEQYF
TRBJ1-3	TRBV9	CASSVGVLSGNTIYF
TRBJ2-7	TRBV7-8	CASSYGQTRSSYEQYF
TRBJ1-4	TRBV6-1	CASSERAVGKIDLFF
TRBJ2-5	TRBV2	CASRRIQGWETQYF
TRBJ2-1	TRBV5-1	CASSFKLLGSYNEQFF